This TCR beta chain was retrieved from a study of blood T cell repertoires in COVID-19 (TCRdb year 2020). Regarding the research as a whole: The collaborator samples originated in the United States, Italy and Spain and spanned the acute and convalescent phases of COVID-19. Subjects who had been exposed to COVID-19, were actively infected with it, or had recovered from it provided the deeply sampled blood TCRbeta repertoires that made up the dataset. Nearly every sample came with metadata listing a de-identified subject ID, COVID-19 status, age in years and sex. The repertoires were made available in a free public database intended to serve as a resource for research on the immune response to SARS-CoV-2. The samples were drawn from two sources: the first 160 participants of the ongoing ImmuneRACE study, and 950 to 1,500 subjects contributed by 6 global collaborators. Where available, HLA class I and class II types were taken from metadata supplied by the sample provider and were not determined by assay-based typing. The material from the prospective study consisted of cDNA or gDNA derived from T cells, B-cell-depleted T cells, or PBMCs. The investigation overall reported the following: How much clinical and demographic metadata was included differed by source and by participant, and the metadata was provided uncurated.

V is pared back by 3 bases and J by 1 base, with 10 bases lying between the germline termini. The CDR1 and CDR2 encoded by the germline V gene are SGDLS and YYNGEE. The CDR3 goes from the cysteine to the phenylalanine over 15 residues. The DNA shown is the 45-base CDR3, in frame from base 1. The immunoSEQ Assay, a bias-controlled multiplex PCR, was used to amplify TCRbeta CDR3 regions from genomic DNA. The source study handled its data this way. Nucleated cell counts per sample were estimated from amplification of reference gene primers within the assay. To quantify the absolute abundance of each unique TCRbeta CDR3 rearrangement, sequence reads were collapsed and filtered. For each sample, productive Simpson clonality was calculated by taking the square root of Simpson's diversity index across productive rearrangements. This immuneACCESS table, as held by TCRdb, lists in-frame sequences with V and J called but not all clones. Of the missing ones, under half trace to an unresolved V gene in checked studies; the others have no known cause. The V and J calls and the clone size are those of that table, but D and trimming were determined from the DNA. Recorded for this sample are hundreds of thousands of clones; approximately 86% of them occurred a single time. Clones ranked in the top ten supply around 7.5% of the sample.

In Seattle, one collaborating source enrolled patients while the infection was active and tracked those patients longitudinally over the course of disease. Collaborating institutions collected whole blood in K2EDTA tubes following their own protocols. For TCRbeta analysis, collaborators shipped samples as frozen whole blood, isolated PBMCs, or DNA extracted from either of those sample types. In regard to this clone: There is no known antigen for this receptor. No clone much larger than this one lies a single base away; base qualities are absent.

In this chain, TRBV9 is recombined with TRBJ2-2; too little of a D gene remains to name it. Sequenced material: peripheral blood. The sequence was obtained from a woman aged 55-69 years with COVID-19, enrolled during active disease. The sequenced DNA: TGTGCCAGCAGCGCGAGACCAGGGAACACCGGGGAGCTGTTTTTT. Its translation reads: CASSARPGNTGELFF.